What follows are 29 T cell receptor beta chains derived from one specimen sequenced in a study of blood T cell repertoires in COVID-19. The data were produced by immunoSEQ multiplex PCR, yet TCRdb's version contains in-frame clones alone and is incomplete. The sample lists some 97,000 clones; roughly nine tenths were seen once. The sequencing sample was made of peripheral blood. All receptors derive from a man aged 55 to 70 with acute or convalescent COVID-19.

V is TRBV19 and J is TRBJ2-7, with D possibly matching TRBD1 (5 bases). Germline V gene data show CDR1 as LNHDA and CDR2 as SQIVND (reference sequence). With 7 bases removed from V and 2 bases from J, the gap between germline ends came to 9 bases. This CDR3 has 12 residues. The CDR3 sequence is CASKGRAYEQYF. Here the CDR3 DNA reads TGTGCCAGTAAGGGCAGGGCCTACGAGCAGTACTTC.

The DNA for the CDR3 is TGTGCCAGCAGCTTGCAAGGGGACACCGGGGAGCTGTTTTTT. It codes for CASSLQGDTGELFF. This chain connects TRBV5-6 to TRBJ2-2, with D possibly matching TRBD1 (5 bases). The CDR3 length is 14 residues. V dropped 1 base and J dropped 3 bases, with 7 bases sitting between them. Per germline, CDR1 SGHDT and CDR2 YYEEEE.

The chain couples TRBV7-2 to TRBJ1-2; 9 bases are a match to TRBD1. The CDR3 extends over 19 amino acids. The trim removed 1 base at V and 2 bases at J, leaving 14 bases unmatched. Germline lookup yields CDR1 SGHTA and CDR2 FQGNSA. CDR3 protein: CASSLERTGAVRANYGYTF. CDR3 nucleotide sequence: TGTGCCAGCAGCTTAGAAAGGACAGGGGCCGTGAGGGCAAACTATGGCTACACCTTC.

The genes are TRBV6-5 and TRBJ1-2, with TRBD1 matching over 10 bases. This CDR3 contains 14 residues. Germline CDR1 MNHEY, CDR2 SVGAGI. The J segment lost 4 bases and the V segment lost 7 bases, leaving 6 bases of the junction unmatched. CDR3 amino acids: CASIPGQGRYGYTF. DNA for the CDR3: TGTGCCAGCATTCCGGGACAGGGGCGCTATGGCTACACCTTC.

CDR3 coding DNA: TGTGCCAGCAGCTTACCCGGGGGCAATCAGCCCCAGCATTTT. The encoded protein is CASSLPGGNQPQHF. The chain couples TRBV7-8 to TRBJ1-5; D not certain. Trimming pared 2 bases from V and 2 bases from J, leaving 7 bases between. In germline, CDR1 is SGHVS, CDR2 FQNEAQ. The CDR3 spans 14 residues.

The chain carries TRBV10-3 and TRBJ1-1, with TRBD1 as a possible D gene (6 bases). The CDR3 has 13 amino acids. V was shortened by 6 bases and J by 8 bases, with 16 bases between the two germline ends. The germline V gene encodes CDR1 ENHRY and CDR2 SYGVKD. The CDR3 reads CAISRTALGEAFF. The CDR3 DNA sequence: TGTGCCATCAGCCGGACAGCCCTTGGGGAAGCTTTCTTT.

The chain joins TRBV5-1 to TRBJ1-1; 10 nucleotides agree with TRBD1. From germline, CDR1 is SGHRS and CDR2 YFSETQ. This CDR3 has 15 residues. Trimming cost V 4 bases and J 2 bases; bases outside gene matches: 5. The CDR3 region has the DNA TGCGCCAGCAGCGCCGGGACAGGGGCAAACACTGAAGCTTTCTTT. It is translated as CASSAGTGANTEAFF.

The chain joins TRBV2 to TRBJ1-2; 8 nucleotides agree with TRBD1. V shed 5 bases, J shed 2 bases, and the junction held 10 bases outside the gene matches. CDR1 is SNHLY and CDR2 is FYNNEI in the germline V gene. The length of the CDR3 is 16 residues. CDR3 DNA: TGTGCCAGCAGTTTCGACAGGGGATTGGGAAACTATGGCTACACCTTC. It yields the protein CASSFDRGLGNYGYTF.

The V gene is TRBV18, the J gene TRBJ1-5, with D possibly TRBD1 on 5 matching bases. The CDR3 runs to 13 residues. V gave up 8 bases and J gave up 6 bases, with 14 bases separating them. Germline loops: CDR1 KGHSH, CDR2 LQKENI. The CDR3 here is CASRGGLTQPQHF. For the CDR3, the DNA is TGTGCCAGCCGGGGGGGGTTGACTCAGCCCCAGCATTTT.

The chain is built from TRBV16 and TRBJ2-3; TRBD2 is a possible D gene (5 bases). V lost 1 base to trimming and J lost 2 bases, with 13 bases between them. This CDR3 spans 16 amino acids. CDR1 is KGHSY and CDR2 is FQNENV in the germline V gene. The CDR3 region is CASSQLRAGSTDTQYF. DNA of the CDR3: TGTGCCAGCAGCCAATTAAGGGCGGGTTCCACAGATACGCAGTATTTT.

CDR3 protein: CASRPGGGGYTF. The CDR3 DNA reads as TGTGCCAGCAGGCCCGGGGGAGGTGGCTACACCTTC. This sequence joins TRBV12-3 or TRBV12-4 and TRBJ1-2; D is perhaps TRBD1 (5 bases). The CDR3 extends over 12 amino acids. Trimming removed 6 bases from V and 7 bases from J, with 12 bases in between.

In its sample, this clone was seen once. This chain joins TRBV5-1 and TRBJ2-1; D possibly corresponds to TRBD2 (5 bases). This CDR3 spans 14 amino acids. V lost 4 bases, J lost 4 bases, and 12 bases lay in between. The germline V gene has CDR1 SGHRS and CDR2 YFSETQ. This CDR3 reads CASSHGEIYNEQFF. The CDR3 bases are TGCGCCAGCAGCCACGGGGAGATTTACAATGAGCAGTTCTTC.

This clone was detected only once. The chain recombines TRBV25-1 with TRBJ1-1; unclear D gene. V was clipped by 3 bases and J by 2 bases, with 10 bases between them. Germline CDR1 and CDR2: MGHDK and SYGVNS. This CDR3 comprises 14 residues. CDR3 DNA sequence: TGTGCCAGCAGTGAGGACTCGGGAAACACTGAAGCTTTCTTT. Protein product: CASSEDSGNTEAFF. The entire variable domain, with the rest obtained from reference TRBV25-1 and TRBJ1-1, is as follows: EADIYQTPRYLVIGTGKKITLECSQTMGHDKMYWYQQDPGMELHLIHYSYGVNSTEKGDLSSESTVSRIRTEHFPLTLESARPSHTSQYLCASSEDSGNTEAFFGQGTRLTVV.

The V and J genes are TRBV11-2 and TRBJ1-3; D gene uncertain. The CDR3 is 15 amino acids. Trimming removed 4 bases from V and 2 bases from J, with 12 bases in between. CDR1 is SGHAT, CDR2 FQNNGV, per germline. The CDR3 protein is CASSYPGRPGNTIYF. The CDR3 region has the DNA TGTGCCAGCAGCTACCCAGGAAGGCCTGGAAACACCATATATTTT.

DNA for the CDR3: TGCAGCGTAGTACAGGAGAACACTGAAGCTTTCTTT. Encoded protein: CSVVQENTEAFF. This sequence joins TRBV29-1 and TRBJ1-1; a weak D match, TRBD1 (5 bases). Per the germline V gene, CDR1 is SQVTM and CDR2 is ANQGSEA. The CDR3 sequence is 12 residues long. Trimming removed 6 bases from V and 1 base from J, with 9 bases in between.

CDR3 nucleotide sequence: TGCGCCAGCAGCTTGGGGGTAGGCAGGTCGAACACCGGGGAGCTGTTTTTT. Translation gives CASSLGVGRSNTGELFF. The chain is built from TRBV5-1 and TRBJ2-2; the D is unclear. CDR1 is SGHRS and CDR2 is YFSETQ in the germline V gene. V lost 0 bases, J lost 0 bases, and 12 bases lay in between. CDR3 length: 17 amino acids.

This chain links TRBV19 with TRBJ1-1, with D possibly matching TRBD1 (6 bases). V dropped 3 bases and J dropped 0 bases, with 14 bases sitting between them. Germline CDR1 reads LNHDA; CDR2 reads SQIVND (reference sequence). The CDR3 contains 16 residues. The chain's CDR3 is CASSIGAGALNTEAFF. The CDR3 region has the DNA TGTGCCAGTAGTATCGGGGCAGGGGCCCTGAACACTGAAGCTTTCTTT.

This CDR3 is CAWAGGTTYGYTF. The CDR3 region has the DNA TGTGCCTGGGCGGGGGGGACAACCTATGGCTACACCTTC. This rearrangement joins TRBV30 to TRBJ1-2; a weak D match, TRBD1 (6 bases). The CDR3 is made up of 13 amino acids. Trimming cost V 5 bases and J 4 bases, with 14 bases left between them. Germline-derived CDR1 and CDR2 are GTSNPN and SVGIG (reference sequence).

The chain combines TRBV7-9 with TRBJ2-2, with D perhaps TRBD1 (6 bases). V was clipped by 5 bases and J by 1 base, with 14 bases between them. CDR1 SEHNR and CDR2 FQNEAQ come from the germline V gene (reference sequence). The CDR3 has 16 residues. The CDR3, as DNA: TGTGCCAGCAGCCCCCTCAACAGGGTGAACACCGGGGAGCTGTTTTTT. This gives the protein CASSPLNRVNTGELFF.

There are a few counts of this clone. The V call is TRBV6-5, the J call TRBJ1-3, with 7 positions matching TRBD1. The CDR3 has 15 amino acids. In germline, CDR1 is MNHEY, CDR2 SVGAGI. V was clipped by 6 bases and J by 0 bases; unmatched bases: 5. The CDR3 protein is CASSYRGLSGNTIYF. In nucleotides, the CDR3 is TGTGCCAGCAGCTACAGGGGCCTCTCTGGAAACACCATATATTTT.

This clone was recorded only once. This rearrangement joins TRBV10-3 to TRBJ2-5, with TRBD1 matching over 8 bases. With V trimmed by 0 bases and J by 7 bases, 7 bases remained unmatched. CDR3 length: 15 amino acids. Germline CDR1 and CDR2: ENHRY and SYGVKD. The CDR3, as DNA: TGTGCCATCAGTGAGTCGGGTGGACAGGGCGGGACCCAGTACTTC. Its translation is CAISESGGQGGTQYF.

This clone was counted a single time. V usage is TRBV3-1 (or the pseudogene TRBV3-2) and J usage is TRBJ2-1; TRBD1 agrees at 7 bases. CDR1 and CDR2 from the germline V gene are LGHDT and YNNKEL (reference sequence). The junction had 6 bases not matched to a gene; V was cut back by 4 bases and J by 3 bases. The CDR3 sequence is 15 residues long. The CDR3 loop is CASSPEGQIYNEQFF. The DNA of the CDR3 is TGTGCCAGCAGCCCCGAGGGACAGATCTACAATGAGCAGTTCTTC.

The chain is built from TRBV11-3 and TRBJ2-7; TRBD1 aligns across 9 bases. The CDR3 extends over 14 amino acids. Trimming took 5 bases from V and 2 from J; bases not matched to a gene: 4. The germline CDR1 and CDR2 sequences are SGHNT and YENEEA. In DNA, the CDR3 is TGTGCCAGCAGCGTACGACAGGGGGCCTACGAGCAGTACTTC. Translated: CASSVRQGAYEQYF.

The genes are TRBV19 and TRBJ2-5, with TRBD2 matching over 7 bases. V shed 5 bases and J 4 bases; nucleotides not matched to a gene: 7. From germline, CDR1 is LNHDA and CDR2 SQIVND (reference sequence). This CDR3 has 14 residues. CDR3 in DNA: TGTGCCAGTAGTTGGGGGGGGGTCGGAGAGACCCAGTACTTC. Amino acids: CASSWGGVGETQYF.

The rearrangement links TRBV11-2 to TRBJ2-7, with 7 bases identical to TRBD2. The CDR3 spans 15 residues. Trimming cost V 5 bases and J 2 bases; bases outside gene matches: 9. Germline V CDR1 and CDR2: SGHAT, FQNNGV. The CDR3 protein is CASSGGGTPTYEQYF. The CDR3 region has the DNA TGTGCCAGCAGCGGGGGGGGGACCCCGACCTACGAGCAGTACTTC.

This clone showed up just once. This chain uses TRBV6-1 with TRBJ1-6; D gene unclear. This CDR3 region has 15 residues. CDR1 MNHNS and CDR2 SASEGT come from the germline V gene. With 3 bases removed from V and 3 bases from J, the gap between germline ends came to 9 bases. CDR3 bases: TGTGCCAGCAGTGACCGACAAGACTATAATTCACCCCTCCACTTT. Amino acid sequence: CASSDRQDYNSPLHF.

The chain recombines TRBV2 with TRBJ2-5; 8 nucleotides agree with TRBD2. V dropped 6 bases and J dropped 4; count of bases not matched to a gene: 10. CDR1 is SNHLY and CDR2 is FYNNEI in the germline V gene. The CDR3 is 15 amino acids. CDR3: CASSETGGPTETQYF. As DNA, the CDR3 is TGTGCCAGCAGCGAGACGGGGGGGCCAACAGAGACCCAGTACTTC.

V and J are TRBV10-3 and TRBJ1-1; TRBD1 might be the D (6 bases). V gave up 11 bases and J gave up 3 bases, with 22 bases separating them. Germline lookup yields CDR1 ENHRY and CDR2 SYGVKD. This CDR3 is built from 15 residues. CDR3 in amino acids: CASLWEGGADTEAFF. The CDR3 nucleotides read TGTGCCTCCCTCTGGGAGGGGGGAGCGGACACTGAAGCTTTCTTT.

The rearrangement links TRBV12-3 or TRBV12-4 to TRBJ1-1, with D tentatively TRBD1 (5 bases). The CDR3 contains 13 residues. V lost 8 bases and J lost 4, with 14 bases in between. Written as DNA, the CDR3 is TGTGCCAGCTATAGACAGTCGGGCACTGAAGCTTTCTTT. As protein: CASYRQSGTEAFF.